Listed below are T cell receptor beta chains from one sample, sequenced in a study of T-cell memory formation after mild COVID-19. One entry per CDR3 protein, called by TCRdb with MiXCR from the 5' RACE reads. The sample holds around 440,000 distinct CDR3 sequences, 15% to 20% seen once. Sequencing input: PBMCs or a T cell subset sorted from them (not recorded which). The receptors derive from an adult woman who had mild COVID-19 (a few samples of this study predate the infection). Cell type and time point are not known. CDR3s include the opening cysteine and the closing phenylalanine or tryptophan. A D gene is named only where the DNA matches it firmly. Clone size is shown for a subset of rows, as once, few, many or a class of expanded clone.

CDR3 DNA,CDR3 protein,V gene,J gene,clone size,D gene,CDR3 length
TGCAGCGGGGGACAGCAAACAAACACTGAAGCTTTCTTT,CSGGQQTNTEAFF,TRBV29-1,TRBJ1-1,.,TRBD1,13
TGCAGCGTTGCAGTCGGGGGGGCCTACAATGAGCAGTTCTTC,CSVAVGGAYNEQFF,TRBV29-1,TRBJ2-1,many,TRBD2,14
TGTGCCAGTGGCAAGACAGGGTCTGGGGCCAACGTCCTGACTTTC,CASGKTGSGANVLTF,TRBV19,TRBJ2-6,.,TRBD1,15
TGTGCCAGCAGCCAAGTGAGCGGGAGTAAGTACGAGCAGTACTTC,CASSQVSGSKYEQYF,TRBV4-2,TRBJ2-7,few,TRBD2,15
TGCGCCAGCAGCCGTGACTGGGGGACTCCGTCCTACGAGCAGTACTTC,CASSRDWGTPSYEQYF,TRBV4-3,TRBJ2-7,.,.,16
TGTGCCAGCAGCCCTCCCCGACATGGTAGCTATGGCTACACCTTC,CASSPPRHGSYGYTF,TRBV7-8,TRBJ1-2,few,.,15
TGCAGCGCCGGTGGACAGGGGAGGGAGTACTTC,CSAGGQGREYF,TRBV29-1,TRBJ2-7,.,TRBD1,11
TGTGCCAGCAGTTACGGGCTAGCGGAGGGGGGGGATACGCAGTATTTT,CASSYGLAEGGDTQYF,TRBV6-5,TRBJ2-3,.,.,16
TGCAGTGCTAGAATAGGACAGGGGGTGAGGCAGCATTTT,CSARIGQGVRQHF,TRBV20-1,TRBJ1-5,.,TRBD1,13
TGTGCCAGCAGTGAAGACGGGATTGCTAATAATTCACCCCTCCACTTT,CASSEDGIANNSPLHF,TRBV2,TRBJ1-6,.,.,16
TGTGCCAGCAGCTTATCCGGGGGGCTGGACGGCTACACCTTC,CASSLSGGLDGYTF,TRBV7-9,TRBJ1-2,few,.,14
TGCAGCGTTGTAGGGGCAGGAGGGACTCGCACCGGGGAGCTGTTTTTT,CSVVGAGGTRTGELFF,TRBV29-1,TRBJ2-2,few,.,16
TGTGCCAGCAGCCTTATCGGAGGGCGCAATCAGCCCCAGCATTTT,CASSLIGGRNQPQHF,TRBV7-9,TRBJ1-5,few,.,15
TGTGCCAGCAGCCCGCCGACAGGTCGGAGGGGTAGGACTGAAGCTTTCTTT,CASSPPTGRRGRTEAFF,TRBV14,TRBJ1-1,few,.,17
TGTGCCACCAGTGCCAGGGATCGCGGGAGGCCCTACGAGCAGTACTTC,CATSARDRGRPYEQYF,TRBV24-1,TRBJ2-7,few,TRBD2,16
TGTGCCAGCAGCTTAGAAGACCACACTGAAGCTTTCTTT,CASSLEDHTEAFF,TRBV11-1,TRBJ1-1,.,.,13
TGTGCCAGCAGTGAAGGGGGCGGGAGGGTAGATACGCAGTATTTT,CASSEGGGRVDTQYF,TRBV6-1,TRBJ2-3,.,TRBD2,15
TGTGCCAGCAGGCTACCGGGGGGCAATGAGCAGTTCTTC,CASRLPGGNEQFF,TRBV7-9,TRBJ2-1,few,TRBD2,13
TGTGCCAGCAGCCCTACCTGGCAGTATGGCTACACCTTC,CASSPTWQYGYTF,TRBV7-2,TRBJ1-2,.,.,13
TGTGCCACCAGCCCGGACGGGAGTGGCGAGCAGTACTTC,CATSPDGSGEQYF,TRBV24-1,TRBJ2-7,.,.,13
TGTGCCAGCAACCCGGGACAGCTCCATGAAAAACTGTTTTTT,CASNPGQLHEKLFF,TRBV2,TRBJ1-4,.,TRBD1,14
TGCGCCAGCAGCTTGGGTCAGGTCAGCGCAGATACGCAGTATTTT,CASSLGQVSADTQYF,TRBV5-1,TRBJ2-3,.,.,15
TGTGCCATCCGGGGACAGGGAGGCGAAAAACTGTTTTTT,CAIRGQGGEKLFF,TRBV10-3,TRBJ1-4,.,TRBD1,13
TGTGCCACCAGCAGAGATCGTTGGGAAGAGACCCAGTACTTC,CATSRDRWEETQYF,TRBV15,TRBJ2-5,.,.,14